The clone carrying this T cell receptor beta chain has a handful of counts. The TCR beta library used iRepertoire HTBI primers with Arm-PCR amplification of CDR3. TCRdb processed the multiplex PCR reads anew with MiXCR; each CDR3 protein has one entry. The repertoire has around 400,000 distinct CDR3 sequences, 20% to 25% of them found once; the top ten carry around 30%. The record originates from a study of regulatory T cells in long-lasting Graves disease. Regarding time point: persistent/refractory GD, antithyroid drugs over 5 years with positive TRAb. PBMCs provided the RNA from which the TCR library was made. V lost 4 bases and J lost 2, with 18 bases in between. The CDR3 consists of 16 residues. CDR1 SGDLS and CDR2 YYNGEE come from the germline V gene.

This sequence originates from a woman aged 40 to 50 with Graves disease. The specimen was peripheral blood mononuclear cells (PBMCs), collected when the disease was refractory, from a patient treated with antithyroid drugs. The chain recombines TRBV9 with TRBJ1-2; no clear D. For the CDR3, the DNA is TGTGCCAGCAGCCCCTATCCGGAAGGTGGCAACTATGGCTACACCTTC. Its translation is CASSPYPEGGNYGYTF.